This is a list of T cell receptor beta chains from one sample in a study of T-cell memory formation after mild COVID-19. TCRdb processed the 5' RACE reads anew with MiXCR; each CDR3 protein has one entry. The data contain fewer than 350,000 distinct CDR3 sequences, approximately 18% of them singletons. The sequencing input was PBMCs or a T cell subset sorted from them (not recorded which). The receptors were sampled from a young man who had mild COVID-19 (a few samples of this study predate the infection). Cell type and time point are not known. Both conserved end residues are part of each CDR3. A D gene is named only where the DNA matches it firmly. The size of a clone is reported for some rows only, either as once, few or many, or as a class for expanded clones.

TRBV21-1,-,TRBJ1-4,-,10,CASGNEKLFF,TGTGCCAGCGGTAATGAAAAACTGTTTTTT
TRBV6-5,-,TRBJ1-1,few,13,CASSKEGNTEAFF,TGTGCCAGCAGCAAGGAAGGGAACACTGAAGCTTTCTTT
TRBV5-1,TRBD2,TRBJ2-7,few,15,CASTYRLAGTYEQYF,TGCGCCAGCACCTACCGACTAGCGGGAACCTACGAGCAGTACTTC
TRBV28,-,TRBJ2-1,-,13,CASRLSGGNEQFF,TGTGCCAGCAGGTTGTCCGGGGGCAATGAGCAGTTCTTC
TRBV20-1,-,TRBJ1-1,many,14,CSARDPDRITEAFF,TGCAGTGCTAGAGATCCGGACAGAATCACTGAAGCTTTCTTT
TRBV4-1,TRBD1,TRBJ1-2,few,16,CASSQGGRGGIGGYTF,TGCGCCAGCAGCCAAGGAGGAAGAGGGGGCATCGGTGGCTACACCTTC
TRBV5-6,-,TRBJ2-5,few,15,CASSFRGAIVETQYF,TGTGCCAGCAGCTTTAGGGGGGCCATAGTAGAGACCCAGTACTTC
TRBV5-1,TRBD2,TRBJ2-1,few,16,CASSPDTSGVYNEQFF,TGCGCCAGCAGTCCCGATACTAGCGGGGTGTACAATGAGCAGTTCTTC
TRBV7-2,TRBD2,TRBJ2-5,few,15,CASSFQRGDGETQYF,TGTGCCAGCAGCTTCCAGCGGGGGGACGGGGAGACCCAGTACTTC
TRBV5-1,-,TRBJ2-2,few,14,CASSGGLYTGELFF,TGCGCCAGCAGCGGGGGACTCTACACCGGGGAGCTGTTTTTT
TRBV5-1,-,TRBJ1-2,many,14,CASSLPNRESGYTF,TGCGCCAGCAGCTTGCCCAACAGGGAATCTGGCTACACCTTC
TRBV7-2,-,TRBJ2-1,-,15,CASSLRQGHYNEQFF,TGTGCCAGCAGCTTGCGGCAGGGCCACTACAATGAGCAGTTCTTC
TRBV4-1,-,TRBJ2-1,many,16,CASSQGEGGSYNEQFF,TGCGCCAGCAGCCAAGGGGAAGGGGGCTCCTACAATGAGCAGTTCTTC
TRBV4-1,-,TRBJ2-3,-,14,CASSLQPSTDTQYF,TGCGCCAGCAGTCTTCAACCTAGCACAGATACGCAGTATTTT
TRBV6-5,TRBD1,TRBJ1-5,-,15,CASSYGRGHNQPQHF,TGTGCCAGCAGTTACGGCAGGGGGCACAATCAGCCCCAGCATTTT
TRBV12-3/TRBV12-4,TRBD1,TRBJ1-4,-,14,CASSTGTGFEKLFF,TGTGCCAGCAGCACCGGGACAGGGTTCGAAAAACTGTTTTTT
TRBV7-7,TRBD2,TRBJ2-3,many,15,CASSLGGTITDTQYF,TGTGCTAGCAGCTTGGGGGGGACTATCACAGATACGCAGTATTTT
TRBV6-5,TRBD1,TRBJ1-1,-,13,CASREQGITEAFF,TGTGCCAGCAGGGAACAGGGGATCACTGAAGCTTTCTTT
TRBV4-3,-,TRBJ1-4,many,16,CASRQSSIHTNEKLFF,TGCGCCAGCAGGCAATCTTCAATACATACTAATGAAAAACTGTTTTTT
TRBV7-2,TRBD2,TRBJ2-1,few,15,CASSLVVAGAGEQFF,TGTGCCAGCAGCTTAGTTGTAGCGGGGGCCGGTGAGCAGTTCTTC
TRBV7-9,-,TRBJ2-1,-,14,CASSGDVRYNEQFF,TGTGCCAGCAGCGGGGACGTCAGATACAATGAGCAGTTCTTC
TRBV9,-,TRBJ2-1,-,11,CASSVSGLQFF,TGTGCCAGCAGCGTAAGCGGGTTGCAGTTCTTC
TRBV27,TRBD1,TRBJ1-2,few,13,CASGGQGADGYTF,TGTGCCAGCGGAGGACAGGGGGCGGACGGCTACACCTTC
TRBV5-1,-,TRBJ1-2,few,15,CASSLEAARARSYTF,TGCGCCAGCAGCTTGGAGGCAGCCCGAGCGAGGAGCTACACCTTC
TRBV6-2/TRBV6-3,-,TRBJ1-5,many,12,CASSSGAAGTHF,TGTGCCAGCAGTTCGGGGGCCGCGGGGACGCATTTT
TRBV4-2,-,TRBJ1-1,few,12,CASSRWGTEAFF,TGTGCCAGCAGCCGATGGGGGACCGAAGCTTTCTTT
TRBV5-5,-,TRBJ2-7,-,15,CASSKSTASSYEQYF,TGTGCCAGCAGCAAATCGACAGCTAGCTCCTACGAGCAGTACTTC
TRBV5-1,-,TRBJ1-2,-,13,CASSSTRVSGYTF,TGCGCCAGCAGCTCCACCAGGGTGAGCGGCTACACCTTC
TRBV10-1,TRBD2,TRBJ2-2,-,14,CASTDGGAHGELFF,TGCGCCTCGACGGACGGGGGGGCCCACGGGGAGCTGTTTTTT
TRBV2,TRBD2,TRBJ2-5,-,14,CASSLTSEGETQYF,TGTGCCAGCAGTCTCACTAGCGAGGGAGAGACCCAGTACTTC
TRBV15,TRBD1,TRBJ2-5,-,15,CATSRSDRGLQTQYF,TGTGCCACCAGCAGATCCGACAGGGGGCTGCAGACCCAGTACTTC
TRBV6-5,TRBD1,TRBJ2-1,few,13,CASSYPGTATAFF,TGTGCCAGCAGTTACCCGGGGACAGCTACGGCGTTCTTC
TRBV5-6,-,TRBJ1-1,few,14,CASSLRPLNTEAFF,TGTGCCAGCAGCTTAAGACCCCTGAACACTGAAGCTTTCTTT
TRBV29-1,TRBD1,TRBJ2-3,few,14,CSVLRRTGADTQYF,TGCAGCGTTCTCCGGCGGACAGGGGCAGATACGCAGTATTTT
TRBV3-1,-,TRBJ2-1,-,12,CASSRETGEQFF,TGTGCCAGCAGCCGTGAGACGGGGGAGCAGTTCTTC
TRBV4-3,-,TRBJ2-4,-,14,CASSQDRAGNIQYF,TGCGCCAGCAGCCAAGACAGGGCGGGGAACATTCAGTACTTC
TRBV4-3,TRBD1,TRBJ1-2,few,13,CASSQGTGVGYTF,TGCGCCAGCAGCCAGGGGACAGGGGTGGGCTACACCTTC
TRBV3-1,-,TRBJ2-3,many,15,CASSPGAIGSDTQYF,TGTGCCAGCAGCCCGGGGGCCATCGGAAGTGATACGCAGTATTTT
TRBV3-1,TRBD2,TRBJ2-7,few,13,CASSQAARGKQYF,TGTGCCAGCAGCCAAGCTGCGCGGGGGAAGCAGTACTTC
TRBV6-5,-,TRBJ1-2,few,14,CASSRDMVDYGYTF,TGTGCCAGCAGTAGGGACATGGTCGACTATGGCTACACCTTC
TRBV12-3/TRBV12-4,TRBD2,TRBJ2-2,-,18,CASSLGLAGSWGAGELFF,TGTGCCAGCAGCCTGGGACTAGCGGGGAGCTGGGGGGCCGGGGAGCTGTTTTTT
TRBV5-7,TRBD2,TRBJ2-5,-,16,CASSTGGALGGETQYF,TGTGCCAGCAGCACCGGGGGGGCGCTTGGTGGAGAGACCCAGTACTTC
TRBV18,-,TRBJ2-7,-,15,CASSSIAGTTYEQYF,TGTGCCAGCTCATCCATCGCGGGGACCACCTACGAGCAGTACTTC
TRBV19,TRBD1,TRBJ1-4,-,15,CASSTPGQGGEKLFF,TGTGCCAGTAGTACTCCGGGACAGGGAGGTGAAAAACTGTTTTTT
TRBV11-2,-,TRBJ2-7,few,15,CASSLGTIGTYEQYF,TGTGCCAGCAGCTTAGGGACAATTGGGACCTACGAGCAGTACTTC
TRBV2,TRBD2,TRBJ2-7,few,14,CASSKGLGSYEQYF,TGTGCCAGCAGTAAGGGACTAGGATCCTACGAGCAGTACTTC
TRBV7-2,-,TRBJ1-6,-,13,CASSGRLARPLHF,TGTGCCAGCAGCGGCAGGTTGGCGAGACCCCTCCACTTT
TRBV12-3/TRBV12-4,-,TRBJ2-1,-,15,CASSIIGQGPNEQFF,TGTGCCAGCAGTATTATCGGACAAGGCCCTAATGAGCAGTTCTTC
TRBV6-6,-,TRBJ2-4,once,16,CASRGPGELAKNIQYF,TGTGCCAGCAGGGGTCCAGGGGAACTAGCCAAAAACATTCAGTACTTC
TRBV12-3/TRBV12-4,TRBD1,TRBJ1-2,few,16,CASRATGGSSNYGYTF,TGTGCCAGCAGGGCCACAGGGGGATCCTCTAACTATGGCTACACCTTC
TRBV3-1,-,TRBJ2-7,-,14,CASSQGFSTYEQYF,TGTGCCAGCAGCCAAGGATTTAGTACCTACGAGCAGTACTTC
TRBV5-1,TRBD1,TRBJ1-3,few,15,CASSWTGFSGNTIYF,TGCGCCAGCAGCTGGACAGGCTTCTCTGGAAACACCATATATTTT
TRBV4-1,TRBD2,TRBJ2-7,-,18,CASSQDPPSGGIYYEQYF,TGCGCCAGCAGCCAAGATCCTCCTAGCGGGGGGATTTACTACGAGCAGTACTTC